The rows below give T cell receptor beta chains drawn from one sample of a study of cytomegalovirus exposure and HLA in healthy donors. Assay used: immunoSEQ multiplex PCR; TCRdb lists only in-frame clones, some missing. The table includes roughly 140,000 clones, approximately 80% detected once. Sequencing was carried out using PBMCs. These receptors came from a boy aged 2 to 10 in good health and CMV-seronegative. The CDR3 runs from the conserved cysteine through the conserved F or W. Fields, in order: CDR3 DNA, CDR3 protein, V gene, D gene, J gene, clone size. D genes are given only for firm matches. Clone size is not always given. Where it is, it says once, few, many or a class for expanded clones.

DNA: TGCGCCAGCAGCCAAGATCGTCAGGTATCGAATGAAAAACTGTTTTTT; CDR3: CASSQDRQVSNEKLFF; V: TRBV4-3; D: .; J: TRBJ1-4; size: few
DNA: TGTGCCAGCAGCGCCCGGGACAGGGTTATGGAGACCCAGTACTTC; CDR3: CASSARDRVMETQYF; V: TRBV9; D: TRBD1; J: TRBJ2-5; size: once
DNA: TGTGCCAGCAGCTTGGCCTCAGGGGGGATGAACACTGAAGCTTTCTTT; CDR3: CASSLASGGMNTEAFF; V: TRBV5-5; D: TRBD1; J: TRBJ1-1; size: .
DNA: TGTGCCAGCAGCTTCGACAGGGATAATTCACCCCTCCACTTT; CDR3: CASSFDRDNSPLHF; V: TRBV11-1; D: TRBD1; J: TRBJ1-6; size: .
DNA: TGTGCCAGCAGTCCCACATCTACAGGGACCCAAGCTTTCTTT; CDR3: CASSPTSTGTQAFF; V: TRBV27; D: .; J: TRBJ1-1; size: few
DNA: TGTGCCAGCAGCTTCGGACAGGGGGCCTACACTGAAGCTTTCTTT; CDR3: CASSFGQGAYTEAFF; V: TRBV11-1; D: TRBD1; J: TRBJ1-1; size: once
DNA: TGTGCCAGCAGTGACTCAGGAAGGGGCCACACAGATACGCAGTATTTT; CDR3: CASSDSGRGHTDTQYF; V: TRBV6-4; D: .; J: TRBJ2-3; size: .
DNA: TGTGCCAGCAGCTTGGGGCAGTCAGATACGCAGTATTTT; CDR3: CASSLGQSDTQYF; V: TRBV5-4; D: .; J: TRBJ2-3; size: .
DNA: TGCGCCAGCAGCTTGGGGCAGAATCAGAACACTGAAGCTTTCTTT; CDR3: CASSLGQNQNTEAFF; V: TRBV5-1; D: .; J: TRBJ1-1; size: .
DNA: TGTGCCAGCAGTTTCTCAGGGTGGACACAAGAGACCCAGTACTTC; CDR3: CASSFSGWTQETQYF; V: TRBV27; D: .; J: TRBJ2-5; size: .
DNA: TGTGCCAGCAGCAACCAACAGTTCCGCCTCAGCTCCTACGAGCAGTACTTC; CDR3: CASSNQQFRLSSYEQYF; V: TRBV5-6; D: .; J: TRBJ2-7; size: .
DNA: TGTGCCAGCAGCTCGGAGTTGCTAGCGGGGTTCTACGAGCAGTACTTC; CDR3: CASSSELLAGFYEQYF; V: TRBV5-4; D: TRBD2; J: TRBJ2-7; size: .
DNA: TGCGCCAGCAGCCGAGGTAAACTAAGACGGCCCCAGCATTTT; CDR3: CASSRGKLRRPQHF; V: TRBV4-1; D: .; J: TRBJ1-5; size: .
DNA: TGCGCCAGCAGCTTTCAGGAGGCCAACGTCCTGACTTTC; CDR3: CASSFQEANVLTF; V: TRBV5-1; D: .; J: TRBJ2-6; size: .
DNA: TGTGCCAGCAGTTGGAACAGGGGGCAGGAACTGTTTTTT; CDR3: CASSWNRGQELFF; V: TRBV6-1; D: TRBD1; J: TRBJ1-4; size: .
DNA: TGTGCCAGCGACCAATCCGTGTGGGAACCGGGGGAGTTT; CDR3: CASDQSVWEPGEF; V: TRBV6-1; D: .; J: TRBJ1-1; size: few
DNA: TGTGCCAGCAGCCCGACTAGCCGATCGTACAATGAGCAGTTCTTC; CDR3: CASSPTSRSYNEQFF; V: TRBV6-4; D: TRBD2; J: TRBJ2-1; size: .
DNA: TGTTCCAGCAGCCCGACTTCTCAGGGCTTCCAAGAGACCCAGTACTTC; CDR3: CSSSPTSQGFQETQYF; V: TRBV7-9; D: .; J: TRBJ2-5; size: .
DNA: TGTGCCAGCAGCTTAGCTTTTAGGCGCAGGGGCCAAGAGACCCAGTACTTC; CDR3: CASSLAFRRRGQETQYF; V: TRBV7-2; D: .; J: TRBJ2-5; size: .
DNA: TGTGCCAGCAGCTTTTATGTGAATCAGCCCCAGCATTTT; CDR3: CASSFYVNQPQHF; V: TRBV5-5; D: .; J: TRBJ1-5; size: .
DNA: TGTGCCAGCAGCTATCAAGCCCGGGTCGCCTACAATGAGCAGTTCTTC; CDR3: CASSYQARVAYNEQFF; V: TRBV7-2; D: .; J: TRBJ2-1; size: .
DNA: TGTGCCAGCAGCCCGCGTGCGAACGCCAATCAGCCCCAGCATTTT; CDR3: CASSPRANANQPQHF; V: TRBV9; D: .; J: TRBJ1-5; size: .
DNA: TGCGCCAGCAGCTTGGATGTCGGGAGCCGGTTAAATGAGCAGTTCTTC; CDR3: CASSLDVGSRLNEQFF; V: TRBV5-1; D: .; J: TRBJ2-1; size: .
DNA: TGTGCCAGCAGCTTCTCCAGGGGGATCGTACAGGAAAAACTGTTTTTT; CDR3: CASSFSRGIVQEKLFF; V: TRBV7-8; D: TRBD1; J: TRBJ1-4; size: .
DNA: TGCGCCAGCAGTCAAACAGGACAAGAGACCCAGTACTTC; CDR3: CASSQTGQETQYF; V: TRBV5-1; D: .; J: TRBJ2-5; size: once
DNA: TGTGCTAGTGGTTTGGTACAGGGGAAATCAGATACGCAGTATTTT; CDR3: CASGLVQGKSDTQYF; V: TRBV12-5; D: TRBD1; J: TRBJ2-3; size: .
DNA: TGTGCCAGCAGCGATCGGGTCCTCCCCGCTTCGGAGCAGTTCTTC; CDR3: CASSDRVLPASEQFF; V: TRBV13; D: .; J: TRBJ2-1; size: .
DNA: TGCGCCAGCAGCCGGGACAGGGGATGGGGTGAAAAACTGTTTTTT; CDR3: CASSRDRGWGEKLFF; V: TRBV4-3; D: TRBD1; J: TRBJ1-4; size: .
DNA: TGTGCCAGCAGTGAAGGTAGTACAGGGTGGGAGACCCAGTACTTC; CDR3: CASSEGSTGWETQYF; V: TRBV6-1; D: .; J: TRBJ2-5; size: .
DNA: TGCAGCGTGGCTAGGGGGCGGTCCTACAATGAGCAGTTCTTC; CDR3: CSVARGRSYNEQFF; V: TRBV29-1; D: TRBD1; J: TRBJ2-1; size: once
DNA: TGTGCCAGCAGTGAAACAACAGGGTCGGGTACGCAGTATTTT; CDR3: CASSETTGSGTQYF; V: TRBV6-1; D: .; J: TRBJ2-3; size: .